This T cell receptor (beta chain) appears in the sequencing data of a study of cytomegalovirus exposure and HLA in healthy donors. Study-wide findings and caveats: In an earlier analysis, about 87% or about 30%: the productive usage of most TCR beta V segments.

This clone has just one count. The antigen is undetermined. PCR used 60 Vbeta primers and 13 Jbeta primers. The protocol was immunoSEQ multiplex PCR, while the TCRdb copy is restricted to in-frame clones and leaves out a portion. The sample shows about 110,000 clones, approximately 86% of them seen only once. Nominal health characterized the donors when sampled, though unrecorded immune exposures were likely. The sequencing input was PBMCs. This clonotype originated in a man in his forties in good health and CMV-seronegative.

CDR3 residues: CASSLGGPLERTQYF. DNA of the CDR3: TGTGCCAGCAGCTTAGGGGGACCCCTTGAGCGGACCCAGTACTTC. The rearrangement uses TRBV5-6 and TRBJ2-5; TRBD1 might be the D (6 bases). Germline lookup yields CDR1 SGHDT and CDR2 YYEEEE. The CDR3 spans 15 residues. Trimming took 2 bases from V and 7 from J, leaving 18 bases between them.